Below, 26 T cell receptor beta chains from the same sample are listed, as sequenced in a study of CDR3 diversity in severe acne. MiXCR, applied by TCRdb to the PCR reads, yields one record per CDR3 protein. Altogether about 76,000 distinct CDR3 sequences are present, 50% to 65% being singletons, with the ten largest covering roughly an eighth. Material: blood. Receptors were obtained from a male donor in good health, without acne.

This clonotype was found many times. The CDR3 nucleotides read TGTGCCAGCAGTTTGGACAGGTCCTACAATCAGCCCCAGCATTTT. Its protein is CASSLDRSYNQPQHF. The chain is built from TRBV27 and TRBJ1-5; 7 positions match TRBD1. Germline CDR1 reads MNHEY; CDR2 reads SMNVEV (reference sequence). V dropped 3 bases and J dropped 3; count of bases not matched to a gene: 5. The CDR3 consists of 15 residues.

Points on this clonotype: One end of the junction does not line up with germline, which may come from a read error. The chain uses TRBV20-1 and TRBJ2-5, with D perhaps TRBD2 (7 bases). This CDR3 comprises 14 residues. Germline assignment: CDR1 DFQATT and CDR2 SNEGSKA (reference sequence). DNA for the CDR3: TGCAGTGCGAAACAAGCGGGAAAGGGGGAGACTCAGTACTTC. Amino acids: CSAKQAGKGETQYF.

The table lists this clonotype with many counts. This chain connects TRBV10-2 to TRBJ2-4; maybe TRBD2 (5 bases). Germline V gives CDR1 WSHSY, CDR2 SAAADI. CDR3 length: 14 amino acids. The V end was cut by 4 bases, the J end by 7 bases, with 14 bases between. In DNA, the CDR3 is TGCGCCAGCAGTGGTATGAATTCGGGGAACATTCAGTACTTC. Amino acids: CASSGMNSGNIQYF.

This clonotype was seen many times. V is TRBV6-5 and J is TRBJ2-1; the D gene is possibly TRBD2 (5 bases). V gave up 2 bases and J gave up 8 bases, with 16 bases separating them. Germline V gene sequence: CDR1 MNHEY, CDR2 SVGAGI. The CDR3 has 15 amino acids. The CDR3 nucleotides are TGTGCCAGCAGTTACGGGTCAGCGGCTGTATATGAGCAGTTCTTC. Translating it yields CASSYGSAAVYEQFF.

At least ten counts were recorded for this clonotype. The chain joins TRBV13 to TRBJ2-5, with 10 bases that match TRBD2. The CDR3 contains 14 residues. Per germline, CDR1 PRHDT and CDR2 FYEKMQ (reference sequence). V lost 5 bases to trimming and J lost 3 bases; unmatched junction nucleotides: 3. The CDR3 protein is CASSQRGGKETQYF. In nucleotides, the CDR3 is TGTGCCAGCAGCCAGCGGGGGGGAAAAGAGACCCAGTACTTC.

On this clonotype itself: A junction boundary mismatches the germline segment, possibly from a read error. This rearrangement joins TRBV20-1 to TRBJ2-1; D is perhaps TRBD2 (5 bases). This CDR3 contains 16 residues. Germline V lookup: CDR1 DFQATT, CDR2 SNEGSKA (reference sequence). The CDR3 DNA sequence: TGCGGTGCTAGAGGCACTGAGGACTTTCAGCGCAATGAGCAGTTCTTC. This codes for CGARGTEDFQRNEQFF.

As to this clonotype: Mismatch with germline at one junction end may stem from a read error. The rearrangement joins TRBV6-1 to TRBJ2-7, with 12 bases that match TRBD1. Germline CDR1 MNHNS, CDR2 SASEGT. The CDR3 extends over 15 amino acids. This CDR3 reads CASSPGQGARYEQCF. The CDR3 region has the DNA TGTGCCAGCAGCCCGGGACAGGGGGCGCGATACGAGCAGTGCTTC.

The chain combines TRBV6-5 with TRBJ2-1, with D possibly being TRBD1 or TRBD2 (5 bases each). V was cut by 2 bases and J by 8 bases, with 16 bases left in between. CDR1 and CDR2 (germline): MNHEY, SVGAGI. This CDR3 is built from 15 residues. The CDR3 nucleotides read TGTGCCAGCAGTTACAAGAGGGGCGGTATCGATGAGCAGTTCTTC. It codes for CASSYKRGGIDEQFF.

This clonotype was seen only a few times. This chain uses TRBV29-1 with TRBJ1-2; 7 bases match TRBD1. The CDR3 sequence is 12 residues long. J lost 7 bases, V lost 1 base, and 3 bases had no gene match. Germline-derived CDR1 and CDR2 are SQVTM and ANQGSEA. The CDR3 sequence is CSVEAAGGGYTF. CDR3 nucleotides: TGCAGCGTTGAAGCGGCAGGGGGTGGCTACACCTTC.

This clonotype was recorded at least ten times. The chain is built from TRBV6-1 and TRBJ2-7; D is possibly TRBD1 (5 bases). CDR3 length: 13 amino acids. CDR1 is MNHNS and CDR2 is SASEGT in the germline V gene. Between the trimmed V and J ends, which lost 3 bases and 6 bases, there was a span of 12 bases. Here the CDR3 reads CASSDGARPEQYF. The CDR3 nucleotides are TGTGCCAGCAGTGATGGGGCCCGACCCGAGCAGTACTTC.

This clonotype has just a few counts. The rearrangement links TRBV19 to TRBJ2-5, with 13 bases lining up with TRBD2. The CDR3 runs 15 residues. J was trimmed by 4 bases and V by 4 bases; bases with no gene match: 3. CDR1 and CDR2 from the germline V gene are LNHDA and SQIVND (reference sequence). The CDR3 DNA reads TGTGCCAGTAGTACACTAGCGGGGGGGCCAGAGACCCAGTACTTC. Its translation: CASSTLAGGPETQYF.

A few counts support this clonotype. This chain links TRBV29-1 with TRBJ2-5, with TRBD2 identical over 9 bases. The germline V gene encodes CDR1 SQVTM and CDR2 ANQGSEA. The junction had 1 base not matched to a gene; V was cut back by 0 bases and J by 2 bases. The CDR3 covers 14 residues. CDR3 region: CSVEEAGGQETQYF. The CDR3, as DNA: TGCAGCGTTGAAGAGGCGGGAGGGCAAGAGACCCAGTACTTC.

The chain joins TRBV20-1 to TRBJ2-7, with 11 bases matching TRBD2. This CDR3 has 15 residues. V lost 3 bases to trimming and J lost 0 bases; unmatched junction nucleotides: 4. The V gene's germline CDR1 is DFQATT and CDR2 SNEGSKA (reference sequence). As DNA, the CDR3 is TGCAGTGCTAGGGACACTAGCGGGAGCTCCTACGAGCAGTACTTC. The encoded protein is CSARDTSGSSYEQYF.

The chain combines TRBV12-3 or TRBV12-4 with TRBJ1-1; D is unresolved. The CDR3 totals 15 residues. Trimming left V 6 bases short and J 0 bases short, with 14 bases between. DNA for the CDR3: TGTGCCAGCAGCACCGCGCGGGGAGTGAACACTGAAGCTTTCTTT. Encoded protein: CASSTARGVNTEAFF.

This chain uses TRBV12-3 or TRBV12-4 with TRBJ1-1; no clear D gene. The CDR3 sequence is 15 residues long. The V end lost 6 bases, the J end lost 2 bases, and 16 bases lay between the germline ends. CDR3 nucleotides: TGTGCCAGCAGCCCGAGTTTTGGATTCAACACTGAAGCTTTCTTT. Translating it yields CASSPSFGFNTEAFF.

This clonotype was observed many times. The chain couples TRBV13 to TRBJ1-2; D may be TRBD1 (5 bases). V gave up 5 bases and J gave up 8 bases, with 12 bases separating them. The germline V gene has CDR1 PRHDT and CDR2 FYEKMQ (reference sequence). The CDR3 has 12 amino acids. The CDR3 spells CASSQRQLGYTF. Written as DNA, the CDR3 is TGTGCCAGCAGCCAGCGACAGCTGGGCTACACCTTC.

This chain connects TRBV5-4 to TRBJ2-3; 11 positions agree with TRBD2. CDR1 is SGHNT and CDR2 is YYREEE in the germline V gene (reference sequence). The CDR3 runs to 16 residues. J lost 2 bases, V lost 4 bases, and 6 bases had no gene match. As DNA, the CDR3 is TGTGCCAGCAGCCTGACTAGCGGGACAAACACAGATACGCAGTATTTT. Encoded protein: CASSLTSGTNTDTQYF.

V and J are TRBV29-1 and TRBJ1-1, with D unresolved. This CDR3 is built from 13 residues. Germline V gives CDR1 SQVTM, CDR2 ANQGSEA. V shed 8 bases and J shed 8 bases, with 21 bases lying between them. CDR3 sequence reads: CSIGPRSRQEAFF. The CDR3 nucleotides are TGCAGCATTGGGCCTCGAAGTAGACAAGAAGCTTTCTTT.

The V and J genes are TRBV20-1 and TRBJ1-1; D is unclear. V was trimmed by 4 bases and J by 3 bases, leaving 15 bases between them. This CDR3 has 14 amino acids. Per the germline V gene, CDR1 is DFQATT and CDR2 is SNEGSKA (reference sequence). This chain's CDR3 is CSATDWELDTEAFF. The CDR3 region has the DNA TGCAGTGCTACGGATTGGGAATTGGACACTGAAGCTTTCTTT.

Judged by abundance, this clonotype is medium-sized. This chain joins TRBV15 and TRBJ2-7; 9 nucleotides agree with TRBD1. Trimming at V came to 0 bases and at J to 3 bases, leaving 9 bases not matched to a gene. CDR3 length: 17 residues. Germline V gene sequence: CDR1 LNHNV, CDR2 YYDKDF (reference sequence). The CDR3, as DNA: TGTGCCACCAGCAGAGATATTTCGGCGACAGGGGGCTACGAGCAGTACTTC. It specifies CATSRDISATGGYEQYF.

V usage is TRBV11-2 and J usage is TRBJ2-3, with 8 positions matching TRBD2. Unmatched junction bases numbered 11, after V lost 2 bases and J lost 1 base. The germline V gene has CDR1 SGHAT and CDR2 FQNNGV. This CDR3 spans 18 amino acids. CDR3: CASSLSPHSGMGTDTQYF. Here the CDR3 DNA reads TGTGCCAGCAGCTTATCCCCCCATAGCGGGATGGGCACAGATACGCAGTATTTT.

The rearrangement uses TRBV20-1 and TRBJ1-1; D gene unclear. The CDR3 loop spans 11 amino acids. Per germline, CDR1 DFQATT and CDR2 SNEGSKA (reference sequence). This CDR3 is CSALMGPEAFF. The CDR3 DNA sequence: TGCAGCGCGTTAATGGGCCCTGAAGCTTTCTTT.

This clonotype was detected a few times. J is TRBJ1-2 and V is TRBV2; a possible D gene is TRBD1 (6 bases). The CDR3 length is 14 residues. Trimming left V 4 bases short and J 7 bases short, with 16 bases between. Germline V gene data show CDR1 as SNHLY and CDR2 as FYNNEI. In nucleotides, the CDR3 is TGTGCCAGCAGTGTTTCCCAGACAGGCTCTGGCTACACCTTC. It is translated as CASSVSQTGSGYTF.

This clonotype occurred many times. The chain is built from TRBV6-1 and TRBJ2-5; D remains ambiguous. V gave up 8 bases and J gave up 0 bases, with 10 bases separating them. Germline assignment: CDR1 MNHNS and CDR2 SASEGT. The CDR3 loop spans 13 amino acids. The CDR3 is CASLWRYQETQYF. CDR3 coding DNA: TGTGCCAGCTTGTGGCGGTACCAAGAGACCCAGTACTTC.

The J gene is TRBJ2-2, the V gene TRBV20-1; the D call may be TRBD1 or TRBD2 (6 bases each). Per germline, CDR1 DFQATT and CDR2 SNEGSKA (reference sequence). The V and J ends lost 2 bases and 5 bases respectively, with 9 bases between them. CDR3 length: 13 residues. The CDR3 DNA follows: TGCAGTGCTAGAAGGGGGGAGACCGGGGAGCTGTTTTTT. Encoded protein: CSARRGETGELFF.

Only one count was recorded for this clonotype. The chain couples TRBV12-3 or TRBV12-4 to TRBJ1-1; the D is unclear. Trimming removed 7 bases from V and 10 bases from J, with 16 bases in between. The CDR3 is 12 amino acids. CDR3 sequence reads: CASTLFAAPAFF. DNA of the CDR3: TGTGCCAGCACTCTTTTCGCGGCCCCAGCTTTCTTT.